One T cell receptor (beta chain) is described in this entry. The data belong to a study of blood T cell repertoires in COVID-19. TCRdb's table, derived via immunoSEQ multiplex PCR, lists solely in-frame clones and lacks some. The table has over 65,000 clones, 86% seen once. Unmatched junction bases numbered 6, after V lost 7 bases and J lost 1 base. The CDR3 runs to 15 residues. Germline V gene data show CDR1 as SGHTA and CDR2 as FQGNSA. The sequence came from a man in his thirties or forties with acute or convalescent COVID-19. What was sequenced was peripheral blood. The chain joins TRBV7-2 to TRBJ2-2, with 7 bases lining up with TRBD1. The chain's CDR3 is CASKDRTGNTGELFF. CDR3 coding DNA: TGTGCCAGCAAAGATCGGACAGGGAACACCGGGGAGCTGTTTTTT.